The 12 T cell receptor beta chains presented below share a single source sample, sequenced in a study of Tregs in tolerant kidney transplant recipients. Sequencing used immunoSEQ multiplex PCR; TCRdb keeps in-frame clones, though not all of them. The repertoire holds nearly 95,000 clones, with approximately 93% as singletons. Here the sequenced sample was CD4+ T cells from blood, taken before the transplant. Receptor source: a human donor who received a combined kidney and bone marrow transplant.

The chain combines TRBV30 with TRBJ2-7; 10 bases agree with TRBD1. The CDR3 extends over 14 amino acids. CDR1 is GTSNPN, CDR2 SVGIG, per germline (reference sequence). The ends lost 1 base at V and 4 bases at J; junction bases unmatched: 4. The CDR3 region has the DNA TGTGCCTGGAGTGGGACAGGGGGTGGGTACGAGCAGTACTTC. Translation gives CAWSGTGGGYEQYF.

The rearrangement links TRBV5-4 to TRBJ1-2; tentative D call: TRBD1 (5 bases). CDR3 length: 15 residues. Germline CDR1 and CDR2: SGHNT and YYREEE (reference sequence). The ends were cut back, 1 base at V and 0 bases at J, with 10 bases in the middle. The DNA for the CDR3 is TGTGCCAGCAGCTTGCAGGGTCGATCTAACTATGGCTACACCTTC. Amino acids: CASSLQGRSNYGYTF.

The genes are TRBV18 and TRBJ1-1; 8 positions agree with TRBD1. Trimming cost V 0 bases and J 2 bases; bases outside gene matches: 8. CDR1 is KGHSH, CDR2 LQKENI, per germline. The CDR3 has 17 amino acids. CDR3 in DNA: TGTGCCAGCTCACCACCCCACAGGGGGGCTATAAACACTGAAGCTTTCTTT. This gives the protein CASSPPHRGAINTEAFF.

The chain joins TRBV5-6 to TRBJ1-2, with 12 bases lining up with TRBD1. V gave up 2 bases and J gave up 7 bases; unmatched junction bases: 9. The length of the CDR3 is 16 residues. The V gene's germline CDR1 is SGHDT and CDR2 YYEEEE. CDR3 residues: CASSFRDRGHLVGYTF. The CDR3 region has the DNA TGTGCCAGCAGCTTCCGGGACAGGGGGCACTTGGTTGGCTACACCTTC.

On this clone itself: At one end the junction does not follow the germline gene, possibly because of a read error. This CDR3 is also generated by other DNA sequences in the sample. The chain's CDR3 is CASSSQGGLYNSPLHF. DNA for the CDR3: TGTGCCAGCAGTTCTCAGGGAGGCCTTTATAATTCCCCCCTCCACTTT. The chain links TRBV27 to TRBJ1-6; maybe TRBD1 (5 bases). Looked up from germline, CDR1 is MNHEY and CDR2 is SMNVEV (reference sequence). The CDR3 extends over 16 amino acids.

The CDR3 protein is CASSSERGTGNEQFF. Written as DNA, the CDR3 is TGTGCCAGCAGCTCGGAGAGGGGAACAGGGAATGAGCAGTTCTTC. The J gene is TRBJ2-1, the V gene TRBV5-4; weak D call: TRBD1 (6 bases). V was shortened by 3 bases and J by 7 bases, with 17 bases between the two germline ends. CDR3 length: 15 residues. Germline loops: CDR1 SGHNT, CDR2 YYREEE (reference sequence).

This clone was counted a single time. This chain links TRBV7-8 with TRBJ2-2, with D uncertain. This CDR3 has 16 residues. CDR1 is SGHVS and CDR2 is FQNEAQ in the germline V gene. Between the trimmed V and J ends, which lost 2 bases and 1 base, there was a span of 11 bases. CDR3 residues: CASSLLYNGNTGELFF. CDR3 in DNA: TGTGCCAGCAGCTTATTATATAACGGGAACACCGGGGAGCTGTTTTTT.

V and J are TRBV6-5 and TRBJ2-5; 7 bases line up with TRBD1. Germline assignment: CDR1 MNHEY and CDR2 SVGAGI. V trimming: 4 bases; J trimming: 1 base; junction bases outside the gene matches: 3. This CDR3 region has 14 residues. The CDR3, as DNA: TGTGCCAGCAGTTGGGCAGGGGGCCAAGAGACCCAGTACTTC. Its translation is CASSWAGGQETQYF.

This rearrangement joins TRBV7-2 to TRBJ2-7; TRBD1 might be the D (6 bases). Trimming removed 5 bases from V and 4 bases from J, with 12 bases in between. CDR1 is SGHTA, CDR2 FQGNSA, per germline. The CDR3 length is 13 residues. The DNA of the CDR3 is TGTGCCAGCAGCCGGGTGAGGGGGTACGAGCAGTACTTC. It encodes CASSRVRGYEQYF.

The chain is built from TRBV5-6 and TRBJ2-7; TRBD1 might be the D (5 bases). The germline V and J ends were trimmed by 4 bases and 5 bases, with 19 bases remaining between them. Germline lookup yields CDR1 SGHDT and CDR2 YYEEEE. This CDR3 contains 15 residues. For the CDR3, the DNA is TGTGCCAGCAGCCCATACCATAGGGGATCGAACGAGCAGTACTTC. Translated: CASSPYHRGSNEQYF. The full variable domain, its missing parts supplied by reference TRBV5-6 and TRBJ2-7, is DAGVTQSPTHLIKTRGQQVTLRCSPKSGHDTVSWYQQALGQGPQFIFQYYEEEERQRGNFPDRFSGHQFPNYSSELNVNALLLGDSALYLCASSPYHRGSNEQYFGPGTRLTVT.

The chain combines TRBV5-8 with TRBJ1-5; D is undetermined. Trimming stripped 1 base from V and 0 bases from J, with 8 bases between. CDR3 size: 15 residues. CDR1 and CDR2 from the germline V gene are SGHTS and YDEGEE. CDR3 loop: CASSLLGLSNQPQHF. The CDR3 DNA is TGTGCCAGCAGCTTGTTGGGCCTTAGCAATCAGCCCCAGCATTTT.

Remarks on this clone: Other DNA sequences in the same sample also yield this CDR3. V usage is TRBV6-6 and J usage is TRBJ1-6, with D perhaps TRBD1 (6 bases). CDR1 is MNHNY, CDR2 SVGAGI, per germline (reference sequence). The CDR3 sequence is 15 residues long. With 2 bases removed from V and 1 base from J, the gap between germline ends came to 6 bases. CDR3 loop: CASSYTGSYNSPLHF. The CDR3 DNA is TGTGCCAGCAGTTACACAGGGTCCTATAATTCACCCCTCCACTTT.